The present TCR beta chain was sequenced within a study of early T cells in non-severe SARS-CoV-2 infection. Background on the study: RNA in bulk from unsorted whole blood was sequenced, and chains were unpaired.

The TCR library protocol was used to attach unique molecular identifiers. These identifiers were attached to individual cDNA molecules. TCRdb reprocessed the 5' RACE reads with MiXCR, giving one entry per CDR3 protein. Of approximately 80,000 distinct CDR3 sequences listed, around 12% are singletons. Study-wide results and caveats: VDJdb matching, biased toward anti-spike CD8 responses, missed private and CD4 specificities.

Per the germline V gene, CDR1 is DFQATT and CDR2 is SNEGSKA (reference sequence). Unmatched junction bases numbered 9, after V lost 6 bases and J lost 2 bases. This CDR3 comprises 15 residues. This clonotype has ten or more counts. The antigen remains undetermined. The receptor was isolated from an adult who was a healthcare worker with PCR-confirmed SARS-CoV-2 infection or an uninfected control (not recorded which). Sequencing used whole blood. The chain couples TRBV20-1 to TRBJ2-4; 8 positions agree with TRBD1. CDR3 sequence reads: CSARGQGSTKNIQYF. Here the CDR3 DNA reads TGCAGTGCCCGAGGACAGGGAAGTACCAAAAACATTCAGTACTTC.